One sample yielded the 18 T cell receptor beta chains listed below, sequenced in a study of blood T cell repertoires in COVID-19. Assay used: immunoSEQ multiplex PCR; TCRdb lists only in-frame clones, some missing. The table lists about 150,000 clones, about 89% of them singletons. The specimen sequenced was peripheral blood. These receptors were collected from a man at least 80 years old with acute or convalescent COVID-19.

V is TRBV11-3 and J is TRBJ2-7, with a possible D match to TRBD2 (5 bases). Deletions cut 5 bases from V and 6 bases from J, with 20 bases between. CDR3 size: 15 residues. Germline assignment: CDR1 SGHNT and CDR2 YENEEA. This CDR3 reads CASSLSGSHFSEQYF. CDR3 in DNA: TGTGCCAGCAGCCTCTCGGGGTCACACTTCTCCGAGCAGTACTTC.

The chain combines TRBV18 with TRBJ2-1, with 13 bases aligning to TRBD2. The germline V gene has CDR1 KGHSH and CDR2 LQKENI. This CDR3 comprises 17 residues. V was clipped by 4 bases and J by 9 bases; unmatched bases: 12. CDR3 region: CASSLWTSGRSSGEQFF. In nucleotides, the CDR3 is TGTGCCAGCTCACTTTGGACTAGCGGGAGATCGTCGGGTGAGCAGTTCTTC.

Regarding this clone: Compared with germline, one end of the junction differs, possibly owing to a read error. The chain is built from TRBV7-9 and TRBJ2-5; 10 positions agree with TRBD2. Germline CDR1 and CDR2: SEHNR and FQNEAQ (reference sequence). This CDR3 comprises 14 residues. The CDR3 loop reads CASSLAGAAETQYF. As DNA, the CDR3 is TGTGCCAGCAGCCTAGCGGGAGCAGCAGAGACCCAGTACTTC.

V usage is TRBV10-1 and J usage is TRBJ2-1; TRBD2 matches at 13 bases. The germline V gene encodes CDR1 WNHNN and CDR2 SYGVQD (reference sequence). This CDR3 region has 14 residues. With 2 bases clipped from V and 12 bases from J, the junction kept 4 bases outside the gene matches. Written as DNA, the CDR3 is TGCGCCAGCAGTGAGGGGACTAGCGGGATGCCGCAGTTCTTC. This codes for CASSEGTSGMPQFF.

The rearrangement uses TRBV9 and TRBJ2-2, with D possibly matching TRBD1 (5 bases). Germline CDR1 SGDLS, CDR2 YYNGEE. Trimming took 0 bases from V and 8 from J, leaving 17 bases between them. CDR3 length: 16 residues. The CDR3 DNA is TGTGCCAGCAGCGTAGTAGTTGGGGCGTGGGCAGGGGAGCTGTTTTTT. Protein: CASSVVVGAWAGELFF.

The V call is TRBV7-2, the J call TRBJ2-1; possible D gene TRBD2, 6 bases. The CDR3 consists of 15 residues. V was pared by 1 base and J by 7 bases, with 14 bases between. Germline V CDR1 and CDR2: SGHTA, FQGNSA. CDR3 sequence: CASSLDRESGNEQFF. In nucleotides, the CDR3 is TGTGCCAGCAGCTTAGACCGGGAGAGTGGTAATGAGCAGTTCTTC.

In nucleotides, the CDR3 is TGTGCCAGCAGCTTAGGGACTAGCGGGGGCTACAATGAGCAGTTCTTC. Its translation: CASSLGTSGGYNEQFF. The chain joins TRBV7-9 to TRBJ2-1; the match to TRBD2 covers 13 bases. The germline V gene has CDR1 SEHNR and CDR2 FQNEAQ (reference sequence). Unmatched junction bases numbered 0, after V lost 1 base and J lost 3 bases. The CDR3 totals 16 residues. Full variable domain (remainder filled in from reference TRBV7-9 and TRBJ2-1): DTGVSQNPRHKITKRGQNVTFRCDPISEHNRLYWYRQTLGQGPEFLTYFQNEAQLEKSRLLSDRFSAERPKGSFSTLEIQRTEQGDSAMYLCASSLGTSGGYNEQFFGPGTRLTVL.

This clone was found once. The chain recombines TRBV7-9 with TRBJ1-1, with D maybe TRBD1 (6 bases). This CDR3 has 17 amino acids. Germline CDR1 and CDR2: SEHNR and FQNEAQ (reference sequence). V lost 2 bases and J 6 bases, leaving 22 bases between the germline ends. For the CDR3, the DNA is TGTGCCAGCAGCTTACGGGGTGAAGGACAGCGCTCCCCTGAAGCTTTCTTT. Protein product: CASSLRGEGQRSPEAFF.

The J gene is TRBJ2-5, the V gene TRBV9; the D gene is possibly TRBD1 (5 bases). Looked up from germline, CDR1 is SGDLS and CDR2 is YYNGEE. The CDR3 is 15 residues long. Trimming took off 3 bases at V and 5 bases at J, with 17 bases between the two ends. For the CDR3, the DNA is TGTGCCAGCAGCGGTGGGGCTACAAGATATGAGACCCAGTACTTC. This translates into CASSGGATRYETQYF.

This chain links TRBV27 with TRBJ2-7; weak D call: TRBD2 (6 bases). CDR3 length equals 13 residues. In germline, CDR1 is MNHEY, CDR2 SMNVEV (reference sequence). The ends were cut back, 3 bases at V and 4 bases at J, with 10 bases in the middle. Written as DNA, the CDR3 is TGTGCCAGCAGTTTCGGGGAGGAGTACGAGCAGTACTTC. It is translated as CASSFGEEYEQYF.

The chain has TRBV19 and TRBJ2-3; 9 bases agree with TRBD1. The V segment lost 6 bases and the J segment 0 bases; nucleotides outside the gene matches: 4. The germline V gene has CDR1 LNHDA and CDR2 SQIVND (reference sequence). The length of the CDR3 is 15 residues. CDR3 region: CASRIQGASTDTQYF. Written as DNA, the CDR3 is TGTGCCAGTAGGATACAGGGGGCGAGCACAGATACGCAGTATTTT.

The CDR3 nucleotides are TGTGCCAGTACTTCCACAGGGGGCAGTCAGCCCCAGCATTTT. Protein: CASTSTGGSQPQHF. The rearrangement joins TRBV19 to TRBJ1-5; 9 nucleotides agree with TRBD1. This CDR3 is 14 amino acids long. Per germline, CDR1 LNHDA and CDR2 SQIVND (reference sequence). With V trimmed by 7 bases and J by 6 bases, 7 bases remained unmatched.

The rearrangement links TRBV6-5 to TRBJ1-1; D is perhaps TRBD1 (5 bases). V shed 7 bases and J shed 11 bases, with 14 bases lying between them. The CDR3 runs to 11 residues. Germline V CDR1 and CDR2: MNHEY, SVGAGI. The CDR3 here is CASTWGDDAFF. The DNA of the CDR3 is TGTGCCAGCACCTGGGGGGACGATGCTTTCTTT.

The chain links TRBV5-1 to TRBJ1-1; 7 nucleotides align to TRBD1. Germline V gene lookup returns CDR1 SGHRS and CDR2 YFSETQ. CDR3 size: 15 residues. The J segment lost 0 bases and the V segment lost 4 bases, leaving 6 bases of the junction unmatched. CDR3 sequence (DNA): TGCGCCAGCAGCGCACGACAGGGCATGAACACTGAAGCTTTCTTT. Protein sequence: CASSARQGMNTEAFF.

The rearrangement uses TRBV29-1 and TRBJ2-3, with D possibly TRBD1 on 6 matching bases. Deletions cut 3 bases from V and 14 bases from J, with 18 bases between. CDR1 and CDR2 from the germline V gene are SQVTM and ANQGSEA. The CDR3 totals 12 residues. The CDR3 region has the DNA TGCAGCGTTGACCCCACAGGGACCCAACCGTATTTT. This gives the protein CSVDPTGTQPYF.

This chain joins TRBV19 and TRBJ2-5; perhaps TRBD2 as D (7 bases). The germline CDR1 and CDR2 sequences are LNHDA and SQIVND (reference sequence). This CDR3 comprises 14 residues. V gave up 9 bases and J gave up 0 bases, with 14 bases separating them. CDR3 DNA: TGTGCCAGCGGACTAGGGGGGTACCAAGAGACCCAGTACTTC. It specifies CASGLGGYQETQYF.

The rearrangement links TRBV29-1 to TRBJ2-1, with D possibly TRBD2 on 5 matching bases. Per germline, CDR1 SQVTM and CDR2 ANQGSEA. The V gene lost 7 bases and the J gene lost 6 bases, with 13 bases spanning the gap. The CDR3 runs to 12 residues. The CDR3 sequence: CSAGLLGNEQFF. In DNA, the CDR3 is TGCAGCGCCGGCCTACTAGGCAATGAGCAGTTCTTC.

The CDR3 DNA reads TGTGCCAGCAGCGGACAGGGGGTGGGCTATGGCTACACCTTC. It encodes CASSGQGVGYGYTF. The rearrangement links TRBV9 to TRBJ1-2, with TRBD1 identical over 9 bases. J gave up 4 bases and V 3 bases, and 4 bases lay outside the gene matches. The CDR3 consists of 14 residues. Germline V gene sequence: CDR1 SGDLS, CDR2 YYNGEE.